Below, 5 T cell receptor beta chains from the same sample are listed, as sequenced in a study of blood T cells in healthy people across ages. The authors ran a second PCR of roughly 6 to 12 cycles using a sample-barcoded 5' primer and a J-beta primer mix. Each CDR3 protein gets one entry after TCRdb re-called the 5' RACE reads with MiXCR. Of hundreds of thousands of distinct CDR3 sequences in the sample, under 65% were seen once. Sequenced material: blood. Receptors were obtained from an elderly woman in good health.

The genes are TRBV30 and TRBJ2-2, with 8 bases that match TRBD1. V shed 5 bases, J shed 6 bases, and the junction held 8 bases outside the gene matches. The CDR3 has 14 amino acids. The germline CDR1 and CDR2 sequences are GTSNPN and SVGIG (reference sequence). In nucleotides, the CDR3 is TGTGCCTGGGGACAGGGTGCAGGGGCCGGGGAGCTGTTTTTT. It encodes CAWGQGAGAGELFF.

V and J are TRBV12-3 or TRBV12-4 and TRBJ1-5; TRBD1 matches at 8 bases. V trimming: 7 bases; J trimming: 7 bases; junction bases outside the gene matches: 12. The CDR3 has 15 amino acids. The CDR3 here is CASTMGQERWQPQHF. The CDR3 nucleotides read TGTGCCAGCACCATGGGACAGGAGAGATGGCAGCCCCAGCATTTT.

This rearrangement joins TRBV3-1 to TRBJ2-1, with 10 bases matching TRBD1. Unmatched junction bases numbered 12, after V lost 5 bases and J lost 11 bases. This CDR3 has 15 residues. Germline CDR1 is LGHDT and CDR2 is YNNKEL (reference sequence). The CDR3 DNA reads TGTGCCAGCAGCAGGCGGGACAGGGGATCAATTCAGCAGTTCTTC. This translates into CASSRRDRGSIQQFF.

The CDR3 reads CASTTKGQGANQPQHF. The CDR3 DNA reads as TGTGCCAGCACCACAAAGGGACAGGGGGCTAATCAGCCCCAGCATTTT. The V and J genes are TRBV6-1 and TRBJ1-5; 12 bases map to TRBD1. The CDR3 extends over 16 amino acids. CDR1 MNHNS and CDR2 SASEGT come from the germline V gene. J was trimmed by 4 bases and V by 7 bases; bases with no gene match: 8.

This chain connects TRBV12-3 or TRBV12-4 to TRBJ2-1; 7 bases agree with TRBD1. The CDR3 extends over 15 amino acids. V shed 3 bases, J shed 8 bases, and the junction held 10 bases outside the gene matches. The DNA for the CDR3 is TGTGCCAGCAGTTTTGGGGCTGGGACAGAGGATGAGCAGTTCTTC. It yields the protein CASSFGAGTEDEQFF.